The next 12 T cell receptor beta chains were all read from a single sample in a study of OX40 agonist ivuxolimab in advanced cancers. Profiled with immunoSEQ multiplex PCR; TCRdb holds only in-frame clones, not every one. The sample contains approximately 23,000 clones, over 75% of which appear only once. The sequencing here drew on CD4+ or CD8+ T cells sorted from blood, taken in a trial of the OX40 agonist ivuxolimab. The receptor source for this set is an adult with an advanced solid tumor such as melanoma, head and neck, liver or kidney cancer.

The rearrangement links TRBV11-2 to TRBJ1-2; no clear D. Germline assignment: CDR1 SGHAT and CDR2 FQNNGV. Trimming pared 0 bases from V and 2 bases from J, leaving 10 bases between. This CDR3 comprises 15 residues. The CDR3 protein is CASSLDQVVNYGYTF. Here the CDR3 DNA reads TGTGCCAGCAGCTTAGATCAGGTAGTCAACTATGGCTACACCTTC.

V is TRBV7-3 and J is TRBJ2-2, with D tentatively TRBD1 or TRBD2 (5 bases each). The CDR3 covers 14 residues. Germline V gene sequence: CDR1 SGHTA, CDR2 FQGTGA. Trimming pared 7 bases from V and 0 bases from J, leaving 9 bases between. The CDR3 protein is CASKMGANTGELFF. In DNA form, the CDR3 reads TGTGCCAGCAAGATGGGGGCGAACACCGGGGAGCTGTTTTTT.

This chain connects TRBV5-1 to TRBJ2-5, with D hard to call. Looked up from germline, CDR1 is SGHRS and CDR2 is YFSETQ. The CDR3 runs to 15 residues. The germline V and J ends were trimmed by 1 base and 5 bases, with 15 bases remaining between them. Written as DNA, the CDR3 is TGCGCCAGCAGCTTGATAGGACGGTCCGGGGAGACCCAGTACTTC. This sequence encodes CASSLIGRSGETQYF.

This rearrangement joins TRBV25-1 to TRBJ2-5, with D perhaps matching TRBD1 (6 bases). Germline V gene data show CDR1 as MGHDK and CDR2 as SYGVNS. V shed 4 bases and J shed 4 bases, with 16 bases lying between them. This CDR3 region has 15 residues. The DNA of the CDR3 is TGTGCCAGCAGTGGTCAGGGGATTTTGCTAGAGACCCAGTACTTC. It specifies CASSGQGILLETQYF.

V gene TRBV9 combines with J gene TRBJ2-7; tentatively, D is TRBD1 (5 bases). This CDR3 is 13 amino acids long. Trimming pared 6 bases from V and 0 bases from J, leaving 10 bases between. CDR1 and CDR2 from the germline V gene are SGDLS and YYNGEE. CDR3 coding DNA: TGTGCCAGCATGGGCAGGGACTCCTACGAGCAGTACTTC. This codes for CASMGRDSYEQYF.

The CDR3 sequence is CASSLESLAGADNEQFF. CDR3 coding DNA: TGTGCCAGCAGCTTAGAATCGCTAGCGGGAGCAGACAATGAGCAGTTCTTC. The V call is TRBV11-1, the J call TRBJ2-1; TRBD2 matches at 10 bases. Losses at the gene ends were 1 base for V and 5 bases for J; bases not matched to a gene: 8. The V gene's germline CDR1 is SGHAT and CDR2 FQDESV (reference sequence). The CDR3 sequence is 17 residues long.

In DNA, the CDR3 is TGTGCCAGCAGCGCGGGGCCGAGGGGCTCTGTTTCTGGAAACACCATATATTTT. Translated, it gives CASSAGPRGSVSGNTIYF. The gene calls are TRBV7-9 and TRBJ1-3, with D perhaps TRBD1 (5 bases). The V gene lost 5 bases and the J gene lost 1 base, with 21 bases spanning the gap. This CDR3 spans 18 amino acids. Germline CDR1 reads SEHNR; CDR2 reads FQNEAQ (reference sequence). Together with reference TRBV7-9 and TRBJ1-3, the CDR3 gives the full variable domain: DTGVSQNPRHKITKRGQNVTFRCDPISEHNRLYWYRQTLGQGPEFLTYFQNEAQLEKSRLLSDRFSAERPKGSFSTLEIQRTEQGDSAMYLCASSAGPRGSVSGNTIYFGEGSWLTVV.

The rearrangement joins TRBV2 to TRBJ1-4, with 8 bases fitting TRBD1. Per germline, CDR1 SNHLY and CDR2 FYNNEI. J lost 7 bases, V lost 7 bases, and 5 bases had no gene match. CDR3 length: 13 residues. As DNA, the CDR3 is TGTGCCAGCAAGGACAGGGCGGGTGAAAAACTGTTTTTT. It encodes CASKDRAGEKLFF.

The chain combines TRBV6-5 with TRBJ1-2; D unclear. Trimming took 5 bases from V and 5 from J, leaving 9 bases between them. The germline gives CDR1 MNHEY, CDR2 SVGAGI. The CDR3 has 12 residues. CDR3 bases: TGTGCCAGCAGTCCGTCTAGGTATGGCTACACCTTC. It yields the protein CASSPSRYGYTF.

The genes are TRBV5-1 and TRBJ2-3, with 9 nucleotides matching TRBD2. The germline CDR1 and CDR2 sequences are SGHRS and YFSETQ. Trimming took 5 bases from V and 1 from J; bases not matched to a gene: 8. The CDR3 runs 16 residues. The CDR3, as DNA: TGCGCCAGCAGTCGATGGACTAGCGTGGGCACAGATACGCAGTATTTT. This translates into CASSRWTSVGTDTQYF.

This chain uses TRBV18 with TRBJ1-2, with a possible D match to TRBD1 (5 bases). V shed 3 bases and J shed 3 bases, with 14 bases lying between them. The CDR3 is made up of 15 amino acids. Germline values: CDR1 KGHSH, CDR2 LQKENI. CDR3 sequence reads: CASSPQGGLDYGYTF. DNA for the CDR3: TGTGCCAGCTCACCCCAGGGTGGGTTGGACTATGGCTACACCTTC.

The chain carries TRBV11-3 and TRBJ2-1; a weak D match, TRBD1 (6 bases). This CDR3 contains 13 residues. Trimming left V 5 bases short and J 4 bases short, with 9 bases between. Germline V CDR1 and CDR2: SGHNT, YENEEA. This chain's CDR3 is CASSLTGYNEQFF. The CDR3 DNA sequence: TGTGCCAGCAGCCTGACAGGTTACAATGAGCAGTTCTTC.